The clone carrying this T cell receptor (beta chain) was recorded a few times. Its antigen is not known. Other DNA sequences in the same sample also yield this CDR3. This specimen belongs to a study of vaccination effects on CD4 cells after COVID-19. Broader study findings: Early post-infection timepoints were missing from the study, which also had few convalescent patients.

Measured with immunoSEQ multiplex PCR; TCRdb has only the in-frame clones, and not every one. Here the sample spans around 66,000 clones, 70% to 75% being singletons. Having been cultured for 10 days, the cells underwent CD4+ T cell isolation. Participants completed two doses of the BNT162b2 or mRNA-1273 vaccine. Vaccine recipients lacked prior SARS-CoV-2 infection and had negative nucleocapsid antibodies. V was shortened by 5 bases and J by 0 bases, with 4 bases between the two germline ends. The CDR3 sequence is 11 residues long. Germline assignment: CDR1 SQVTM and CDR2 ANQGSEA. Sequenced material: CD4+ T cells from PBMCs cultured without peptide, taken after COVID-19 vaccination. This TCR came from a human donor who received a COVID-19 vaccine. The V call is TRBV29-1, the J call TRBJ1-1, with D uncertain. CDR3 residues: CSVLVNTEAFF. The CDR3 nucleotides read TGCAGCGTTTTGGTGAACACTGAAGCTTTCTTT.